The present entry profiles one T cell receptor (beta chain) with its context. Its cognate antigen is unknown. The unexposed donors gave CD4+ T cells in about 2011-2019, prior to COVID-19. After 10 to 11 days of culture, CD4+ T cells were isolated. Cells permitting, SARS-CoV-2 S/N and four cold-coronavirus spikes were tested on unexposed-donor CD4+ T cells. This entry comes from a study of CD4 T cells in relation to SARS-CoV-2 and coronaviruses. Across the study: ViraFEST: roughly ten-day antigen culture of PBMCs, then TCR beta CDR3 sequencing. The negative reference was HIV-1 Nef peptide pool or peptide-free culture. Study outcomes and limitations: In around two thirds of donors, memory CD4+ clonotypes crossrecognized SARS-CoV-2 and at least one common cold coronavirus spike.

The length of the CDR3 is 13 residues. Deletions cut 4 bases from V and 4 bases from J, with 10 bases between. The germline gives CDR1 SNHLY, CDR2 FYNNEI. Assay: immunoSEQ multiplex PCR; the TCRdb copy retains only in-frame clones and omits some. The data show just over 25,000 clones, roughly 73% seen once. The sequence was obtained from a human donor in good health. The sequenced sample was CD4+ T cells from PBMCs, cultured in vitro. The V gene is TRBV2, the J gene TRBJ1-1, with D unresolved. This chain's CDR3 is CASSASVVTEAFF. CDR3 DNA: TGTGCCAGCAGTGCTAGTGTTGTCACTGAAGCTTTCTTT.